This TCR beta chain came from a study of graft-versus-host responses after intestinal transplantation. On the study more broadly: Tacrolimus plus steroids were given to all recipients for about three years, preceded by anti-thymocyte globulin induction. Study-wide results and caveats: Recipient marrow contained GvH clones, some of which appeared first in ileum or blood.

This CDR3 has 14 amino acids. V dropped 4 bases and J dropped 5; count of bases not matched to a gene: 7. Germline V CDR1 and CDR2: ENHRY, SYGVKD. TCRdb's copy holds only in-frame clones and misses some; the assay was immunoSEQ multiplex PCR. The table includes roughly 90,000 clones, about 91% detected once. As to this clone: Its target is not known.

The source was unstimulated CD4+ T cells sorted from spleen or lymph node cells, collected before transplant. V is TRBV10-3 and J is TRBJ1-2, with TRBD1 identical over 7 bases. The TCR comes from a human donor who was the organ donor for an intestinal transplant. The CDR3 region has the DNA TGTGCCATCAGTGGCGAACCAGGGGGATATGGCTACACCTTC. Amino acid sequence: CAISGEPGGYGYTF.